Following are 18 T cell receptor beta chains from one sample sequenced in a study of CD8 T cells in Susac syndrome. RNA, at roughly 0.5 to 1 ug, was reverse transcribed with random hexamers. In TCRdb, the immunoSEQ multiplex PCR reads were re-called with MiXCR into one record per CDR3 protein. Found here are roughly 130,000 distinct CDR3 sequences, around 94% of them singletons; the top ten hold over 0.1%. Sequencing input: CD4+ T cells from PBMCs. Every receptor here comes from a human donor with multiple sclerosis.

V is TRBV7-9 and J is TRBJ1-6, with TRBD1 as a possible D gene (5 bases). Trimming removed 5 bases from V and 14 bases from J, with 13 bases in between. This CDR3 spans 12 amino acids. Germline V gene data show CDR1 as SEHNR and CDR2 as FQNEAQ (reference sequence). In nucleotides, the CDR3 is TGTGCCAGCAGCGTCGGGGCTAGGGCCCTCCACTTT. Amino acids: CASSVGARALHF.

The CDR3 DNA follows: TGTGCCAGCTCACCACCGACTGACTATGGCTACACCTTC. It specifies CASSPPTDYGYTF. V usage is TRBV18 and J usage is TRBJ1-2; D not certain. The length of the CDR3 is 13 residues. With 0 bases removed from V and 3 bases from J, the gap between germline ends came to 5 bases. CDR1 and CDR2 from the germline V gene are KGHSH and LQKENI. The full variable domain, its missing parts supplied by reference TRBV18 and TRBJ1-2, is NAGVMQNPRHLVRRRGQEARLRCSPMKGHSHVYWYRQLPEEGLKFMVYLQKENIIDESGMPKERFSAEFPKEGPSILRIQQVVRGDSAAYFCASSPPTDYGYTFGSGTRLTVV.

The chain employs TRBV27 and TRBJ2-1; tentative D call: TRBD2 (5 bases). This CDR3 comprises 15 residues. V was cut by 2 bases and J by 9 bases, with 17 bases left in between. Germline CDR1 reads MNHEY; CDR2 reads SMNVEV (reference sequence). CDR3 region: CASSLQPGIVGEQFF. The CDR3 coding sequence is TGTGCCAGCAGTTTACAGCCGGGGATAGTAGGTGAGCAGTTCTTC.

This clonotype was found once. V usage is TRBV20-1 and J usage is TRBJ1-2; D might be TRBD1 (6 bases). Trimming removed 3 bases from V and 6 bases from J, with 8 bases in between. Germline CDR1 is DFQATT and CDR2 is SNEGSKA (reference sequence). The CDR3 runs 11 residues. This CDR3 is CSARTGDGYTF. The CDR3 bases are TGCAGTGCTAGGACAGGCGATGGCTACACCTTC.

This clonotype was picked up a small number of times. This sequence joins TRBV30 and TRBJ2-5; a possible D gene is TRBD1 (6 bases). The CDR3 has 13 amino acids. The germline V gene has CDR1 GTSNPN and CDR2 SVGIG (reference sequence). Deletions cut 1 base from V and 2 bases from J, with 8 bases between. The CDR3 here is CAWSGTGQETQYF. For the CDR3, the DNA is TGTGCCTGGAGTGGTACAGGGCAAGAGACCCAGTACTTC.

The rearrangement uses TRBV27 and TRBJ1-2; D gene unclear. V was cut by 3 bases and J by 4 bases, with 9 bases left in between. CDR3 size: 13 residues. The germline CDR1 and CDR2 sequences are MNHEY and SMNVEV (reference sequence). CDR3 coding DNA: TGTGCCAGCAGTTTCGGATTCCTCTATGGCTACACCTTC. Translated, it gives CASSFGFLYGYTF.

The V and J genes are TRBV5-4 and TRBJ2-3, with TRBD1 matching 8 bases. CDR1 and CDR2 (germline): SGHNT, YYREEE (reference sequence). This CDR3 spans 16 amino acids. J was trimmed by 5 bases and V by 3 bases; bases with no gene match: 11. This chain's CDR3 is CASSSAQGALGDTQYF. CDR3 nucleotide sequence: TGTGCCAGCAGCTCTGCTCAGGGGGCGTTGGGAGATACGCAGTATTTT.

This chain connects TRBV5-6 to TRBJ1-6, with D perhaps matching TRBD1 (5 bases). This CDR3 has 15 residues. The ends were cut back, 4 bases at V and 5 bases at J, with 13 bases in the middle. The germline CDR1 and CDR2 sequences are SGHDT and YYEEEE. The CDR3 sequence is CASSRSLGDNSPLHF. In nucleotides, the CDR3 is TGTGCCAGCAGCCGATCCTTAGGGGATAATTCACCCCTCCACTTT.

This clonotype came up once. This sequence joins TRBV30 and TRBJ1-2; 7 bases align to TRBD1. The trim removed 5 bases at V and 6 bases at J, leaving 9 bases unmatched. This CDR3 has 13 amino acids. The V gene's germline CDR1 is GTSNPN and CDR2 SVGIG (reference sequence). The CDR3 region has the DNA TGTGCCTGGGATCCGACAGGGTTGAATGGCTACACCTTC. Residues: CAWDPTGLNGYTF. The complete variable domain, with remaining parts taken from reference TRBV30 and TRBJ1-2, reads SQTIHQWPATLVQPVGSPLSLECTVEGTSNPNLYWYRQAAGRGLQLLFYSVGIGQISSEVPQNLSASRPQDRQFILSSKKLLLSDSGFYLCAWDPTGLNGYTFGSGTRLTVV.

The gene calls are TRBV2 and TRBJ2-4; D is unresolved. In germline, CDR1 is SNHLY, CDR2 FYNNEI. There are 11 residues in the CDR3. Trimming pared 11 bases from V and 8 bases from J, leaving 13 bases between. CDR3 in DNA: TGTGCCGCGCTGGGCGAGGACATTCAGTACTTC. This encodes CAALGEDIQYF.

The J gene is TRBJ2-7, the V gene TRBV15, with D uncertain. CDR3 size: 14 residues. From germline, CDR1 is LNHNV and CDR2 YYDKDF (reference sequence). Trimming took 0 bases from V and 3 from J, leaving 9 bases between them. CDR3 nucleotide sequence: TGTGCCACCAGCAGAGAAACCGCCAGCTACGAGCAGTACTTC. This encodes CATSRETASYEQYF.

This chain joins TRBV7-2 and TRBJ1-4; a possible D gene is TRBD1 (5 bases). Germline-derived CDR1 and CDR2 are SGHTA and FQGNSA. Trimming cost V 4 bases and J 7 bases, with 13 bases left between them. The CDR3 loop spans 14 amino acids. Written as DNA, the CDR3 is TGTGCCAGCAGCTCAGGGAGCGCTTTTGAAAAACTGTTTTTT. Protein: CASSSGSAFEKLFF. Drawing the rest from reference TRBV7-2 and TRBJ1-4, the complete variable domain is GAGVSQSPSNKVTEKGKDVELRCDPISGHTALYWYRQSLGQGLEFLIYFQGNSAPDKSGLPSDRFSAERTGGSVSTLTIQRTQQEDSAVYLCASSSGSAFEKLFFGSGTQLSVL.

The CDR3 region is CASSPRSGGSYEQYF. CDR3 nucleotide sequence: TGTGCCAGCAGCCCCAGGAGCGGGGGATCCTACGAGCAGTACTTC. The V call is TRBV5-4, the J call TRBJ2-7; 8 nucleotides align to TRBD2. The CDR3 has 15 residues. V gave up 4 bases and J gave up 1 base; unmatched junction bases: 7. CDR1 and CDR2 (germline): SGHNT, YYREEE (reference sequence).

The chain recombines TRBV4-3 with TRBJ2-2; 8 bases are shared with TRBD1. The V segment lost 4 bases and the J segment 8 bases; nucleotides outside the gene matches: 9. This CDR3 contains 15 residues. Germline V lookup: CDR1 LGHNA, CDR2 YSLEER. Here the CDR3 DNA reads TGCGCCAGCAGCCGACAGGCGACAGGGGTTGGGGAGCTGTTTTTT. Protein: CASSRQATGVGELFF.

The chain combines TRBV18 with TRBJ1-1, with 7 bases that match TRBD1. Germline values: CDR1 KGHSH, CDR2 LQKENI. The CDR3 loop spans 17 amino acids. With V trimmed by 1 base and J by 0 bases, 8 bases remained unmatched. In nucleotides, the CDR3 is TGTGCCAGCTCACCACTGGGGACAGCGAGCATGAACACTGAAGCTTTCTTT. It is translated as CASSPLGTASMNTEAFF.

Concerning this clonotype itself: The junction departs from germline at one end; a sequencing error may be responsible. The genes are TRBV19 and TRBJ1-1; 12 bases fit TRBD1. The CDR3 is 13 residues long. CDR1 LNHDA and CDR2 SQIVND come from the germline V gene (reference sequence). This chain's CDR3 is CASTNPGQGARSF. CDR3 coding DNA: TGTGCCAGTACGAATCCGGGACAGGGGGCAAGGAGCTTT. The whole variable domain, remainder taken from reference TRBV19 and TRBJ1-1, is DGGITQSPKYLFRKEGQNVTLSCEQNLNHDAMYWYRQDPGQGLRLIYYSQIVNDFQKGDIAEGYSVSREKKESFPLTVTSAQKNPTAFYLCASTNPGQGARSFGQGTRLTVV.

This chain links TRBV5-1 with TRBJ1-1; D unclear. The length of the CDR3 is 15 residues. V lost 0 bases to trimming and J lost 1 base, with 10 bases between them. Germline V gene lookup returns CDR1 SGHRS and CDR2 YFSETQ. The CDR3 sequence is CASSLARGSNTEAFF. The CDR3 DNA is TGCGCCAGCAGCTTGGCCCGCGGTTCGAACACTGAAGCTTTCTTT.

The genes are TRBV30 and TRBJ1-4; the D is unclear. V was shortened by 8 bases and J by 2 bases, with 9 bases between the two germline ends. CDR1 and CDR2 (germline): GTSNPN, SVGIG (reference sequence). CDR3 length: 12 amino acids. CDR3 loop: CAQAGTNEKLFF. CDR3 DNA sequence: TGTGCCCAGGCTGGGACTAATGAAAAACTGTTTTTT.